The 14 T cell receptor beta chains below were found in one sample sequenced in a study of Ad26.COV2.S vaccination and SARS-CoV-2 variants. Generated by immunoSEQ multiplex PCR, the TCRdb table keeps only in-frame clones and is missing some. The data show approximately 350,000 clones, roughly 91% seen once. Treatment given: about 20 received Ad26.COV2.S at low or high dose, single or two shots; a few received placebo; per-sample allocation not given. Following the first vaccine or placebo injection, samples were taken on day 63. Sequencing was performed on peripheral blood, taken in a trial of Ad26.COV2.S vaccine versus placebo. Receptor source: a person between 18 and 60 years old who received the Ad26.COV2.S COVID-19 vaccine or a placebo.

The chain employs TRBV2 and TRBJ2-3; TRBD2 aligns across 13 bases. CDR3 length: 17 amino acids. The ends lost 4 bases at V and 4 bases at J; junction bases unmatched: 8. From germline, CDR1 is SNHLY and CDR2 FYNNEI. The CDR3 sequence is CASSARTSGGGSDTQYF. CDR3 sequence (DNA): TGTGCCAGCAGTGCCCGGACTAGCGGGGGTGGGTCAGATACGCAGTATTTT.

The chain combines TRBV6-5 with TRBJ1-5; the D gene is possibly TRBD1 (6 bases). From germline, CDR1 is MNHEY and CDR2 SVGAGI. The CDR3 covers 14 residues. Trimming took off 4 bases at V and 4 bases at J, with 11 bases between the two ends. CDR3 sequence: CASSSRGGNQPQHF. The CDR3 nucleotides read TGTGCCAGCAGTTCACGAGGGGGGAATCAGCCCCAGCATTTT.

This CDR3 reads CASRDWANEKLFF. The CDR3, as DNA: TGTGCCAGCCGGGACTGGGCTAATGAAAAACTGTTTTTT. The V gene is TRBV2, the J gene TRBJ1-4; possibly TRBD1 for D (5 bases). The CDR3 is 13 residues long. CDR1 and CDR2 from the germline V gene are SNHLY and FYNNEI. V was cut by 8 bases and J by 3 bases, with 10 bases left in between.

CDR3 sequence reads: CASSRNQTRGGDGAQHF. The CDR3 DNA reads as TGTGCCAGCAGCCGAAACCAGACCCGTGGGGGCGATGGAGCCCAGCATTTT. The chain has TRBV7-3 and TRBJ1-5, with D perhaps TRBD1 (6 bases). CDR3 size: 17 residues. V was trimmed by 5 bases and J by 11 bases, leaving 28 bases between them. Per germline, CDR1 SGHTA and CDR2 FQGTGA.

This chain links TRBV6-5 with TRBJ1-6, with D perhaps matching TRBD1 (5 bases). This CDR3 contains 13 residues. Trimming stripped 8 bases from V and 6 bases from J, with 11 bases between. The germline V gene encodes CDR1 MNHEY and CDR2 SVGAGI. The CDR3 DNA is TGTGCCAGCTACGGGACCCGTAATTCACCCCTCCACTTT. Amino acids: CASYGTRNSPLHF.

The chain uses TRBV5-1 and TRBJ2-7; TRBD2 aligns across 8 bases. The CDR3 extends over 13 amino acids. Unmatched junction bases numbered 3, after V lost 4 bases and J lost 3 bases. The germline gives CDR1 SGHRS, CDR2 YFSETQ. CDR3 loop: CASSPGRGYEQYF. CDR3 bases: TGCGCCAGCAGCCCCGGGAGGGGCTACGAGCAGTACTTC.

The chain couples TRBV27 to TRBJ1-2; possible D gene TRBD1, 5 bases. The CDR3 runs to 16 residues. Germline V gene lookup returns CDR1 MNHEY and CDR2 SMNVEV (reference sequence). V was clipped by 2 bases and J by 2 bases, with 15 bases between them. This CDR3 reads CASSLRAPGFNYGYTF. In DNA, the CDR3 is TGTGCCAGCAGTTTAAGGGCCCCAGGGTTCAACTATGGCTACACCTTC.

The J gene is TRBJ2-3, the V gene TRBV4-1, with a weak D call TRBD1 (6 bases). Germline assignment: CDR1 MGHRA and CDR2 YSYEKL. The CDR3 loop spans 18 amino acids. With 2 bases removed from V and 0 bases from J, the gap between germline ends came to 18 bases. In nucleotides, the CDR3 is TGCGCCAGCAGCCAAACCAGGGGAGCGGATTCTAGCACAGATACGCAGTATTTT. It encodes CASSQTRGADSSTDTQYF.

This chain connects TRBV7-3 to TRBJ2-1; 9 bases line up with TRBD2. CDR3 size: 14 residues. Germline V gene lookup returns CDR1 SGHTA and CDR2 FQGTGA. Trimming removed 7 bases from V and 8 bases from J; junction bases left unmatched: 9. The CDR3 protein is CASNPGLAGDEQFF. DNA of the CDR3: TGTGCCAGCAACCCGGGACTAGCCGGGGATGAGCAGTTCTTC.

This chain links TRBV19 with TRBJ1-1; D uncertain. This CDR3 has 13 residues. V was pared by 5 bases and J by 8 bases, with 15 bases between. CDR1 LNHDA and CDR2 SQIVND come from the germline V gene (reference sequence). The CDR3 protein is CASSFLDPEEAFF. The CDR3 DNA reads TGTGCCAGTAGTTTCCTGGATCCGGAAGAAGCTTTCTTT.

The chain uses TRBV4-1 and TRBJ2-1; D perhaps matches TRBD2 (5 bases). Germline CDR1 is MGHRA and CDR2 is YSYEKL. The CDR3 length is 17 residues. V lost 4 bases and J lost 7, with 23 bases in between. The DNA for the CDR3 is TGCGCCAGCAGCCCCAAACCACCCCTAGCAACGGGGAATGAGCAGTTCTTC. It is translated as CASSPKPPLATGNEQFF.

The V and J genes are TRBV5-6 and TRBJ1-1, with TRBD1 as a possible D gene (6 bases). V lost 4 bases, J lost 1 base, and 11 bases lay in between. This CDR3 comprises 14 residues. Germline V gives CDR1 SGHDT, CDR2 YYEEEE. CDR3 DNA: TGTGCCAGCAGCACCCCAGGGGAGAACACTGAAGCTTTCTTT. Translating it yields CASSTPGENTEAFF. Using reference TRBV5-6 and TRBJ1-1 for the parts outside the CDR3, the full variable domain is DAGVTQSPTHLIKTRGQQVTLRCSPKSGHDTVSWYQQALGQGPQFIFQYYEEEERQRGNFPDRFSGHQFPNYSSELNVNALLLGDSALYLCASSTPGENTEAFFGQGTRLTVV.

The J gene is TRBJ1-2, the V gene TRBV28; possible D gene TRBD1, 6 bases. This CDR3 region has 12 residues. In germline, CDR1 is MDHEN, CDR2 SYDVKM. V lost 8 bases, J lost 5 bases, and 12 bases lay in between. The chain's CDR3 is CASQQGPYGYTF. Written as DNA, the CDR3 is TGTGCCAGCCAACAGGGCCCATATGGCTACACCTTC.

The V and J genes are TRBV5-1 and TRBJ2-5; no definite D call. V was pared by 4 bases and J by 0 bases, with 4 bases between. Germline-derived CDR1 and CDR2 are SGHRS and YFSETQ. This CDR3 is 12 amino acids long. The CDR3 nucleotides are TGCGCCAGCAGCCAGGACCAAGAGACCCAGTACTTC. Its translation: CASSQDQETQYF.